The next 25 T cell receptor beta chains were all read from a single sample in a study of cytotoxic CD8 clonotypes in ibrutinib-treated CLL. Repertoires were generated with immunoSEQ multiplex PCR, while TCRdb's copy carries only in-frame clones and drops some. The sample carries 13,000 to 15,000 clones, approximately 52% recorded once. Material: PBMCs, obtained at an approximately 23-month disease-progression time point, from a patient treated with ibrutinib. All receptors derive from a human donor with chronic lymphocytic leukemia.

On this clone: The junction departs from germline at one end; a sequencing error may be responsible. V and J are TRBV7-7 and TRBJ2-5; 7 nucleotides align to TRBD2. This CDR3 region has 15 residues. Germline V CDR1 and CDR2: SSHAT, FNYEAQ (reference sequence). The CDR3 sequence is CASSLGEGIGETQYF. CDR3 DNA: TGTGCTAGCAGCTTAGGGGAGGGAATCGGAGAGACCCAGTACTTC.

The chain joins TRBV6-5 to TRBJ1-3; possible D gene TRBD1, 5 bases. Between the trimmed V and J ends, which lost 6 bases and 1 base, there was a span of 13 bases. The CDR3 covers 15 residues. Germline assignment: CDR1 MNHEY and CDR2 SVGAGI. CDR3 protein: CASRITRESGNTIYF. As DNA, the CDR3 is TGTGCCAGCAGAATTACCAGGGAGTCTGGAAACACCATATATTTT.

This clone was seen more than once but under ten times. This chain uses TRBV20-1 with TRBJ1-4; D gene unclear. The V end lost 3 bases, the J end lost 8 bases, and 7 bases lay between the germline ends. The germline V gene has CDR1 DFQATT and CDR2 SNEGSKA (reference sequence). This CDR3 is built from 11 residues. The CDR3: CSARDVEKLFF. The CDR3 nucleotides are TGCAGTGCTAGGGACGTCGAAAAACTGTTTTTT.

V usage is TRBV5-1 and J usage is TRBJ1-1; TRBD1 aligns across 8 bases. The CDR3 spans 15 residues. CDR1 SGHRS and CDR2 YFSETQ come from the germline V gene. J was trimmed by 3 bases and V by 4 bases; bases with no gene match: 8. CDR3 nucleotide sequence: TGCGCCAGCAGCCCACCGACAGGGGCTGACACTGAAGCTTTCTTT. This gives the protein CASSPPTGADTEAFF.

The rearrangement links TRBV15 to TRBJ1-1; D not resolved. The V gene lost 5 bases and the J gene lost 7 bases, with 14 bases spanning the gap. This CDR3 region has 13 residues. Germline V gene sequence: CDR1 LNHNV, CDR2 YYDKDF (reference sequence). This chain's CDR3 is CATSSGGKYEAFF. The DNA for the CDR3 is TGTGCCACCAGCTCCGGAGGAAAGTATGAAGCTTTCTTT.

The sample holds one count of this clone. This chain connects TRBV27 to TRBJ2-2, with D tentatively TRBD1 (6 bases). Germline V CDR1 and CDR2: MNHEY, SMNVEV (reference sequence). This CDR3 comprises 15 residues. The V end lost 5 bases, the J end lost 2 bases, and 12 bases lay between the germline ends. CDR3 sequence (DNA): TGTGCCAGCAGTCTGAGGACAGCTAACACCGGGGAGCTGTTTTTT. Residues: CASSLRTANTGELFF.

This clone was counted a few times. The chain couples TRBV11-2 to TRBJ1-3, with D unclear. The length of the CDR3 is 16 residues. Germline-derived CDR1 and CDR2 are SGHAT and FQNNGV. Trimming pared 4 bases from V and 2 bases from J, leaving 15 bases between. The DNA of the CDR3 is TGTGCCAGCAGCTCCCGCTTAAGGGAGACTGGAAACACCATATATTTT. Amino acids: CASSSRLRETGNTIYF.

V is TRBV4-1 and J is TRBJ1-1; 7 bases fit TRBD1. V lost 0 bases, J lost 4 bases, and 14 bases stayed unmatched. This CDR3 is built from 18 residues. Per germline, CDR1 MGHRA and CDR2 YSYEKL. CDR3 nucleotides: TGCGCCAGCAGCCAAGACCTCCAGACAGGGCGGCGGGTCACTGAAGCTTTCTTT. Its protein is CASSQDLQTGRRVTEAFF.

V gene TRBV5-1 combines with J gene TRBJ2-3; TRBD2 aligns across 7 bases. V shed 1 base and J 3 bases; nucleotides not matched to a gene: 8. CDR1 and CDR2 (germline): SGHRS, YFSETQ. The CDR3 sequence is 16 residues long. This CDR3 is CASSLYGGEGTDTQYF. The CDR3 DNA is TGCGCCAGCAGCTTGTATGGCGGGGAGGGGACAGATACGCAGTATTTT.

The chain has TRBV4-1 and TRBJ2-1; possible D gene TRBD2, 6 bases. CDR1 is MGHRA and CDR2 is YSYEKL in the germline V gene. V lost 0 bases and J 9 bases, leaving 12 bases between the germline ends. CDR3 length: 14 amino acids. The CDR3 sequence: CASSQDRGFREQFF. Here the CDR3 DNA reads TGCGCCAGCAGCCAAGATCGGGGGTTCCGTGAGCAGTTCTTC.

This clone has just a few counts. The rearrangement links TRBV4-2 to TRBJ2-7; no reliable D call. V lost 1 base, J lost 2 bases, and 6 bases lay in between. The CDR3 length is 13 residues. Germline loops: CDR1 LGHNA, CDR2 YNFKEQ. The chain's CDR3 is CASSQGGTYEQYF. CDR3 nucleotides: TGTGCCAGCAGCCAAGGCGGAACCTACGAGCAGTACTTC.

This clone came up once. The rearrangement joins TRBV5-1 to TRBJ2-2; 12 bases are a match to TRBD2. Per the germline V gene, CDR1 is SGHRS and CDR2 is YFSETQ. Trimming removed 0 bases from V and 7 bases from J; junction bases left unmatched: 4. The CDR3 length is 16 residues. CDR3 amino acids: CASSLGTSGVYGELFF. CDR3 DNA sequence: TGCGCCAGCAGCTTGGGGACTAGCGGGGTTTACGGGGAGCTGTTTTTT.

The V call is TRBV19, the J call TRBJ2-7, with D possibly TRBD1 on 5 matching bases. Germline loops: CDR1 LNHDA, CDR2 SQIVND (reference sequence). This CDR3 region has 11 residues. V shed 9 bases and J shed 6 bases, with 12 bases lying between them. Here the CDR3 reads CASGTGFEQYF. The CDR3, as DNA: TGTGCCAGCGGTACAGGCTTCGAGCAGTACTTC.

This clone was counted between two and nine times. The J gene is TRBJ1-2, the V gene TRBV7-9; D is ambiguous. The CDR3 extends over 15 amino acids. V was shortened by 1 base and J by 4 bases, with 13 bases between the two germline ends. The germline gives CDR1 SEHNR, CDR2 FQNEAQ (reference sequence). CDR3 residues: CASSLGADSSYGYTF. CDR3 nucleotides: TGTGCCAGCAGCTTAGGTGCAGATTCTAGCTATGGCTACACCTTC.

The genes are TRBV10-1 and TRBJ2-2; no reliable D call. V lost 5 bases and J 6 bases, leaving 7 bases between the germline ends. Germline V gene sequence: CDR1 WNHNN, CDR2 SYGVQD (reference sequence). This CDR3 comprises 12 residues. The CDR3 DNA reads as TGCGCCAGCAGTAGGGTTGCCGGGGAGCTGTTTTTT. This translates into CASSRVAGELFF.

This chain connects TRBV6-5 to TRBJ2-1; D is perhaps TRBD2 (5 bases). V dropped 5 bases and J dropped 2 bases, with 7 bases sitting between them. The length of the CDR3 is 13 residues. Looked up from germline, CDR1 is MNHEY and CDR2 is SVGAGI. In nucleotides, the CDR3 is TGTGCCAGCAGTAGACTACCCTACAATGAGCAGTTCTTC. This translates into CASSRLPYNEQFF.

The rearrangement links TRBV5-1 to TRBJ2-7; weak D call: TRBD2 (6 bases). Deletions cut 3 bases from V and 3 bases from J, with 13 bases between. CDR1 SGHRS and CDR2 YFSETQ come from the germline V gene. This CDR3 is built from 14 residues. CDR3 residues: CASSSGGLVYEQYF. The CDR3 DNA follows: TGCGCCAGCAGCTCCGGAGGGCTAGTCTACGAGCAGTACTTC.

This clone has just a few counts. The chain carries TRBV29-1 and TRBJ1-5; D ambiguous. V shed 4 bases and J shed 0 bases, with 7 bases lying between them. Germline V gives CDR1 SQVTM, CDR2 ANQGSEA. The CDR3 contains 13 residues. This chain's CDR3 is CSVVADSNQPQHF. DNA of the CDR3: TGCAGCGTTGTGGCTGATAGCAATCAGCCCCAGCATTTT.

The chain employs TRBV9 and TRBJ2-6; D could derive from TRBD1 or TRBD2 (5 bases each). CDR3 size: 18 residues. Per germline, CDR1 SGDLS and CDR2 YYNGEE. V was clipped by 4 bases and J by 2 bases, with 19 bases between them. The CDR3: CASSPLMGTATGANVLTF. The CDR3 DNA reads TGTGCCAGCAGCCCACTTATGGGGACCGCGACTGGGGCCAACGTCCTGACTTTC.

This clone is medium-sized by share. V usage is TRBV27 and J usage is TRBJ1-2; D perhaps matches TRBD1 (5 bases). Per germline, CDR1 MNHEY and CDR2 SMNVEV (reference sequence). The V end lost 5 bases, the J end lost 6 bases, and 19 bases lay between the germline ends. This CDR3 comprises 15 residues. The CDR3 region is CASSANPLVGDGYTF. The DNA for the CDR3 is TGTGCCAGCAGTGCAAACCCCCTTGTGGGGGATGGCTACACCTTC.

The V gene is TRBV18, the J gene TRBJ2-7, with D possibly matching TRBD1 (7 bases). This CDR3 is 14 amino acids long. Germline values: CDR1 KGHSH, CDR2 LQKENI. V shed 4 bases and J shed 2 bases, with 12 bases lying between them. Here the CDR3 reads CASSRGDSPYEQYF. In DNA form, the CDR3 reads TGTGCCAGCTCACGGGGGGACAGTCCCTACGAGCAGTACTTC.

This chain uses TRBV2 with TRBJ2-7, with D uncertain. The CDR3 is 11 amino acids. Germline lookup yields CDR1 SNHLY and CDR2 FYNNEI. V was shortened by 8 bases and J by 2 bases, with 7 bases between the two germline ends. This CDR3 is CASAPPYEQYF. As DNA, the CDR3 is TGTGCCAGCGCCCCACCCTACGAGCAGTACTTC.

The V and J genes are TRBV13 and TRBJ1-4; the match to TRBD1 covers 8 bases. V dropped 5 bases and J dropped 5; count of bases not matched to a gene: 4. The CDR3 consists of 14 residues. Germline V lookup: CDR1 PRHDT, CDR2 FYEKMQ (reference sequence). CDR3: CASSNRGWNEKLFF. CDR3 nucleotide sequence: TGTGCCAGCAGCAACAGGGGGTGGAATGAAAAACTGTTTTTT.

CDR3 bases: TGTGCCTGGATACGGAGGGGCCCCACTGAAGCTTTCTTT. The encoded protein is CAWIRRGPTEAFF. The chain is built from TRBV30 and TRBJ1-1; perhaps TRBD1 as D (5 bases). This CDR3 comprises 13 residues. V lost 4 bases and J 4 bases, leaving 13 bases between the germline ends. Germline V gene sequence: CDR1 GTSNPN, CDR2 SVGIG (reference sequence).

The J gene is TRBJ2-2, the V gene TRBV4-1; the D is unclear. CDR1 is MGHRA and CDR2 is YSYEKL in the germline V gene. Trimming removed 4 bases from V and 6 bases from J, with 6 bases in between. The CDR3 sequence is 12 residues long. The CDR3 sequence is CASSRRAGELFF. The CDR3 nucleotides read TGCGCCAGCAGCCGAAGGGCCGGGGAGCTGTTTTTT.